This TCR beta chain comes out of a study of blood T cell repertoires in COVID-19. Study summary: Some COVID-19 samples were acute and others convalescent; all came from the United States, Italy and Spain.

The V and J ends lost 5 bases and 8 bases respectively, with 21 bases between them. The germline V gene has CDR1 SQVTM and CDR2 ANQGSEA. There are 14 residues in the CDR3. Using immunoSEQ multiplex PCR, the repertoire was profiled, and TCRdb retains in-frame clones only, with some absent. The repertoire consists of 210,000 or so clones, with approximately 90% occurring once and the leading ten covering under 1.5%. This TCR derives from a man aged 30-40 years with acute or convalescent COVID-19. Sequencing was performed on peripheral blood. The gene calls are TRBV29-1 and TRBJ1-1; D is perhaps TRBD1 (6 bases). In DNA, the CDR3 is TGCAGCGTTACAACAGGGACACCCGGTTGGGAAGCTTTCTTT. This translates into CSVTTGTPGWEAFF.